This TCR beta chain came from a study of regulatory T cells in long-lasting Graves disease. Construction of the TCR beta libraries employed iRepertoire HTBI primers in conjunction with Arm-PCR of CDR3 regions. One entry per CDR3 protein results from TCRdb running MiXCR on the multiplex PCR reads. The table has about 440,000 distinct CDR3 sequences, 15% seen once. This clonotype was seen more than once but under ten times. The CDR3 is made up of 17 amino acids. V was cut by 4 bases and J by 8 bases, with 26 bases left in between. Germline values: CDR1 PRHDT, CDR2 FYEKMQ (reference sequence). Time point: newly diagnosed GD, antithyroid drugs for less than 3 months. Following extraction of RNA from PBMCs, that RNA was used to make the TCR library. These data were likewise used in another study, on T cells in Graves' hyperthyroidism and ophthalmopathy.

The TCR sequence derives from a woman in her twenties or thirties with Graves disease. This sample comprised peripheral blood mononuclear cells (PBMCs), obtained at new diagnosis, from a patient treated with antithyroid drugs. The chain carries TRBV13 and TRBJ1-1, with a weak D call TRBD1 (6 bases). For the CDR3, the DNA is TGTGCCAGCAGCTCTAGACCCGTTTCGGTTGGGGGGGCCGAAGCTTTCTTT. Amino acid sequence: CASSSRPVSVGGAEAFF.